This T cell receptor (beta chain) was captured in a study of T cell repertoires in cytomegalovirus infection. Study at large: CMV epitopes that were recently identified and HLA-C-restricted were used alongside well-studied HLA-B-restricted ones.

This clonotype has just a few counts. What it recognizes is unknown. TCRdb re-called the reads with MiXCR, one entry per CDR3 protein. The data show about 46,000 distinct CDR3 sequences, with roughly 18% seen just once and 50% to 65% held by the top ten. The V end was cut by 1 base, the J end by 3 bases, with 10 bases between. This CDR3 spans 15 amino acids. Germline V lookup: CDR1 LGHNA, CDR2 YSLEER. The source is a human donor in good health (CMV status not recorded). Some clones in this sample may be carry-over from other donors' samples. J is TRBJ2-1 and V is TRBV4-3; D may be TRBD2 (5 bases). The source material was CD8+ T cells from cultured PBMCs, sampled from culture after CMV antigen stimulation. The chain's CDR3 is CASSQGSANYNEQFF. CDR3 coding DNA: TGCGCCAGCAGCCAAGGTAGCGCAAACTACAATGAGCAGTTCTTC.